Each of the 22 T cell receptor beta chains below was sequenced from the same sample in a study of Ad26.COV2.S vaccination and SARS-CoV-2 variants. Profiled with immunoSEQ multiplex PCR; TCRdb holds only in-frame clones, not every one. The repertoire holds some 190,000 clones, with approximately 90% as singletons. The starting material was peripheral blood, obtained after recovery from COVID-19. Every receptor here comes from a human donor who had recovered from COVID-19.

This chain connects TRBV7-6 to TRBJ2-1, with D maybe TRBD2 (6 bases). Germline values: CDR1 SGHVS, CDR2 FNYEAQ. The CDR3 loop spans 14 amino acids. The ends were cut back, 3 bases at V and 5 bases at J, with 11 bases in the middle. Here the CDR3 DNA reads TGTGCCAGCAGCTTCGGCGGGAACCACAATGAGCAGTTCTTC. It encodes CASSFGGNHNEQFF. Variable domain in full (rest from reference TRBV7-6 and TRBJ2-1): GAGVSQSPRYKVTKRGQDVALRCDPISGHVSLYWYRQALGQGPEFLTYFNYEAQQDKSGLPNDRFSAERPEGSISTLTIQRTEQRDSAMYRCASSFGGNHNEQFFGPGTRLTVL.

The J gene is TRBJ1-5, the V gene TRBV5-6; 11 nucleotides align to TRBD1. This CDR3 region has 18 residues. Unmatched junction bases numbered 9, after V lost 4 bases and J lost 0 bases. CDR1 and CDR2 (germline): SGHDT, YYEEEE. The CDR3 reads CASSTRGQGGYSNQPQHF. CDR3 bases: TGTGCCAGCAGCACCCGGGGACAGGGGGGATATAGCAATCAGCCCCAGCATTTT.

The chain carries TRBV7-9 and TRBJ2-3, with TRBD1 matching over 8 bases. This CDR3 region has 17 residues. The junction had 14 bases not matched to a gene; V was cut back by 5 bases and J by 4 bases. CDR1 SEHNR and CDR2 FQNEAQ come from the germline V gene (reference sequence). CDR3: CASSRGGQGARADTQYF. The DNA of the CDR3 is TGTGCCAGCAGCCGAGGCGGGCAGGGGGCGCGCGCAGATACGCAGTATTTT.

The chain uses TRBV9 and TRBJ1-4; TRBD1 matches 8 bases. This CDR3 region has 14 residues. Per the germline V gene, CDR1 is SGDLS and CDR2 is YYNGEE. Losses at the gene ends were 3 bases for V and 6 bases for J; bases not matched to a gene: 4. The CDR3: CASSGQGLHEKLFF. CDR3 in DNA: TGTGCCAGCAGCGGACAGGGGCTTCATGAAAAACTGTTTTTT.

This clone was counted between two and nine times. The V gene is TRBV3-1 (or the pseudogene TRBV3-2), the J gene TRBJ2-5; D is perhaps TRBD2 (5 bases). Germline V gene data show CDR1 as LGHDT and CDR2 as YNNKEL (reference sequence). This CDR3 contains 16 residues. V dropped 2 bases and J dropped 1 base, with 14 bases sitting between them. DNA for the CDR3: TGTGCCAGCAGCCAAAGGGAGATGGGGATCCAAGAGACCCAGTACTTC. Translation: CASSQREMGIQETQYF.

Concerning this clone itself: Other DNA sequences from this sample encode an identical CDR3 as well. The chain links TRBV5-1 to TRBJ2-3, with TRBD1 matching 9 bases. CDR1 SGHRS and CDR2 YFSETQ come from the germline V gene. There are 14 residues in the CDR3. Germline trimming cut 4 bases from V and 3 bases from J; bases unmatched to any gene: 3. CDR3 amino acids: CASSPGQGTDTQYF. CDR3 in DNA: TGCGCCAGCAGCCCCGGACAGGGGACAGATACGCAGTATTTT. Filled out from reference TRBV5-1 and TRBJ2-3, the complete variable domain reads KAGVTQTPRYLIKTRGQQVTLSCSPISGHRSVSWYQQTPGQGLQFLFEYFSETQRNKGNFPGRFSGRQFSNSRSEMNVSTLELGDSALYLCASSPGQGTDTQYFGPGTRLTVL.

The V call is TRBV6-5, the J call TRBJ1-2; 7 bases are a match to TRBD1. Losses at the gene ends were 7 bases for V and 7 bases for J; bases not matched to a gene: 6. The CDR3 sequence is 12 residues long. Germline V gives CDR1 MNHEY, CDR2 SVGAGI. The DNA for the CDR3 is TGTGCCAGCAAGGAGGGGGCAAGTGGCTACACCTTC. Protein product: CASKEGASGYTF.

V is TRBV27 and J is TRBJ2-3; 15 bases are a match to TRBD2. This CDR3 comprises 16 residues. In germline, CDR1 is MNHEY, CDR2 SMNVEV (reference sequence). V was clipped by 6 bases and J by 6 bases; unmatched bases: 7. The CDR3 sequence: CASSPLGLAGGDTQYF. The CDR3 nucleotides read TGTGCCAGCAGCCCCCTTGGACTAGCGGGGGGGGATACGCAGTATTTT.

DNA for the CDR3: TGTGCCATCAGTCCGGGGGGGCCCACAGATACGCAGTATTTT. Its protein product is CAISPGGPTDTQYF. The chain carries TRBV10-3 and TRBJ2-3, with 8 positions matching TRBD2. J gave up 2 bases and V 5 bases, and 3 bases lay outside the gene matches. CDR1 is ENHRY, CDR2 SYGVKD, per germline. This CDR3 region has 14 residues.

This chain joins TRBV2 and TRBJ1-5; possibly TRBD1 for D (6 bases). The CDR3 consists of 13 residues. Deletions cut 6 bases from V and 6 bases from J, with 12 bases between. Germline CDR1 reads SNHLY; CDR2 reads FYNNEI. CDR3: CASRDRSGQPQHF. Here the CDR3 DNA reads TGTGCCAGCAGAGACAGGTCGGGTCAGCCCCAGCATTTT.

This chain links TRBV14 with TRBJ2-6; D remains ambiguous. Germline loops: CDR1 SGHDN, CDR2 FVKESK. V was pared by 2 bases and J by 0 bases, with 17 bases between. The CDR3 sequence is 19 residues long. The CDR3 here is CASSQCSDTVSSGANVLTF. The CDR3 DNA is TGTGCCAGCAGCCAATGTTCCGACACCGTAAGCTCTGGGGCCAACGTCCTGACTTTC.

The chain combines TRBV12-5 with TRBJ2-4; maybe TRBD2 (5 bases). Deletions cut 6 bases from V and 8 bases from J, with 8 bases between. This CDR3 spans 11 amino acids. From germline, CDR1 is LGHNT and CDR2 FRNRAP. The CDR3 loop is CASGSADIQYF. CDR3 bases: TGTGCTAGTGGATCAGCGGACATTCAGTACTTC.

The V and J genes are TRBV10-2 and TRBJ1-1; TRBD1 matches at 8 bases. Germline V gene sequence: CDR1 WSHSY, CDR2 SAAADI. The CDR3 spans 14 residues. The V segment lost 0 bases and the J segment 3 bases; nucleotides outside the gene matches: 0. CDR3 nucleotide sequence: TGCGCCAGCAGTGAGTCGGGACAGGACACTGAAGCTTTCTTT. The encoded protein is CASSESGQDTEAFF.

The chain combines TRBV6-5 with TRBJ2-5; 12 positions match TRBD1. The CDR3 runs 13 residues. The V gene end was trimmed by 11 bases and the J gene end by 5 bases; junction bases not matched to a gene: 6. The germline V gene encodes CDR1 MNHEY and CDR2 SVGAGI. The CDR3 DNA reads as TGTGCCTGCCGGGACAGGGGGCTGGAGACCCAGTACTTC. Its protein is CACRDRGLETQYF.

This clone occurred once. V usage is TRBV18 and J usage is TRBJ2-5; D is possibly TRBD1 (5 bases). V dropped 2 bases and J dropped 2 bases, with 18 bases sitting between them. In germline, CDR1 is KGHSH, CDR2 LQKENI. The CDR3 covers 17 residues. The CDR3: CASSPYLSGAGQETQYF. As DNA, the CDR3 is TGTGCCAGCTCACCATATTTGAGTGGGGCAGGGCAAGAGACCCAGTACTTC.

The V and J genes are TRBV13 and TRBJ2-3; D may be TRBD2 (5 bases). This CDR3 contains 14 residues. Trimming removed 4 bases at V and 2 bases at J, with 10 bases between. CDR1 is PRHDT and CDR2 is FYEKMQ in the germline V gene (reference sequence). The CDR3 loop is CASSSSGYTDTQYF. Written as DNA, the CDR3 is TGTGCCAGCAGCTCAAGCGGCTACACAGATACGCAGTATTTT.

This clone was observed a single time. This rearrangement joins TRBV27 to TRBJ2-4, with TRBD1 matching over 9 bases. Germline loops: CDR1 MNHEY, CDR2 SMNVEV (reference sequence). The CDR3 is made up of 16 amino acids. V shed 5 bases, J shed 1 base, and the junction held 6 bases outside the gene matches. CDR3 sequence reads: CASSIGQGTAKNIQYF. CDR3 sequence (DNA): TGTGCCAGCAGTATTGGACAGGGGACCGCCAAAAACATTCAGTACTTC.

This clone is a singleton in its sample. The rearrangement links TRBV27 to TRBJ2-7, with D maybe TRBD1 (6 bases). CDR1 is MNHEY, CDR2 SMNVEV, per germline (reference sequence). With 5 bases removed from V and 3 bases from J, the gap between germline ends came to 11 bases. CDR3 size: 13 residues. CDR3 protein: CASSPQQGYEQYF. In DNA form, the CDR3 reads TGTGCCAGCAGTCCCCAACAGGGCTACGAGCAGTACTTC.

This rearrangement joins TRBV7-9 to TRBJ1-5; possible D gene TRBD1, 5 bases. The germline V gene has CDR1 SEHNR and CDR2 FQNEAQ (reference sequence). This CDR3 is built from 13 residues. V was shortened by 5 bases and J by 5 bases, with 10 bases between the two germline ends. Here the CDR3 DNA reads TGTGCCAGCAGCGACAGCGAATATCAGCCCCAGCATTTT. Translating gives CASSDSEYQPQHF.

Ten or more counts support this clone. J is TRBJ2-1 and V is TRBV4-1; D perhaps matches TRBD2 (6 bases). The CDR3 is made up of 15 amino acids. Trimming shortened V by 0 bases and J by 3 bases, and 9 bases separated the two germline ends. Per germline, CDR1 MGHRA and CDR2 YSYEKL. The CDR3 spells CASSQEGGYYNEQFF. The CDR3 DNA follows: TGCGCCAGCAGCCAAGAAGGAGGGTACTACAATGAGCAGTTCTTC.

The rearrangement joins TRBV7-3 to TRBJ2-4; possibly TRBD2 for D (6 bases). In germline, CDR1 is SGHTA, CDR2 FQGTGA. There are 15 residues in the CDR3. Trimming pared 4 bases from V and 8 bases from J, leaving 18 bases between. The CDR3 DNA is TGTGCCAGCAGCTCATCCGGGAGCTGGGGAGACATTCAGTACTTC. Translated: CASSSSGSWGDIQYF.

CDR3 loop: CASSADGTFYGYTF. The CDR3 nucleotides read TGTGCCAGCAGTGCCGACGGGACATTTTATGGCTACACCTTC. The chain couples TRBV28 to TRBJ1-2; tentative D call: TRBD1 (6 bases). This CDR3 has 14 amino acids. V was shortened by 5 bases and J by 5 bases, with 15 bases between the two germline ends. In germline, CDR1 is MDHEN, CDR2 SYDVKM.